The rows below give T cell receptor beta chains drawn from one sample of a study of graft-versus-host responses after intestinal transplantation. TCRdb keeps only in-frame clones here, not all; method: immunoSEQ multiplex PCR. The sample carries just over 20,000 clones, over 80% recorded once. The sequences come from PBMCs, collected roughly 260 days after intestinal transplant. Receptors originate from a human patient who received an intestinal transplant, so some T cells may come from the graft donor. The CDR3 runs from the conserved cysteine through the conserved F or W. The order of the fields is V gene, clone size, D gene, CDR3 length, J gene, CDR3 protein, CDR3 DNA. A D gene is named only where the DNA matches it firmly. A row's size may be missing; if present it is once, few, many or a size class.

TRBV18,-,-,14,TRBJ2-7,CASSHFRDSYEQYF,TGTGCCAGCTCACATTTTCGGGACTCCTACGAGCAGTACTTC
TRBV25-1,-,TRBD1,16,TRBJ2-5,CASTDLHRGLAETQYF,TGTGCCAGCACGGATCTGCACAGGGGGCTTGCGGAGACCCAGTACTTC
TRBV6-5,-,TRBD2,16,TRBJ2-1,CASSYGTSGTYNEQFF,TGTGCCAGCAGTTACGGGACTAGCGGTACCTACAATGAGCAGTTCTTC
TRBV18,-,-,15,TRBJ1-3,CASSEADSSGNTIYF,TGTGCCAGCTCAGAAGCGGACAGCTCTGGAAACACCATATATTTT
TRBV11-2,few,-,13,TRBJ1-1,CASSLDRATEAFF,TGTGCCAGCAGCTTAGATAGGGCCACTGAAGCTTTCTTT
TRBV11-2,-,-,18,TRBJ2-2,CASSFSRGPHSNTGELFF,TGTGCCAGCAGCTTTTCCAGGGGACCTCATTCGAACACCGGGGAGCTGTTTTTT
TRBV7-2,-,TRBD2,18,TRBJ2-3,CASSSIAGARPAADTQYF,TGTGCCAGCAGCTCAATAGCGGGAGCCCGGCCGGCGGCAGATACGCAGTATTTT
TRBV2,-,-,14,TRBJ2-7,CASKREPPTYEQYF,TGTGCCAGCAAACGGGAGCCCCCAACCTACGAGCAGTACTTC
TRBV5-1,-,-,16,TRBJ2-1,CASSLLSGRVYNEQFF,TGCGCCAGCAGCTTACTTAGCGGAAGGGTCTACAATGAGCAGTTCTTC
TRBV5-6,-,-,14,TRBJ2-1,CASSLVLGDNEQFF,TGTGCCAGCAGCTTGGTACTAGGAGACAATGAGCAGTTCTTC
TRBV6-6,-,-,13,TRBJ1-1,CASFGRGNTEAFF,TGTGCCAGCTTCGGCAGGGGGAACACTGAAGCTTTCTTT
TRBV29-1,-,-,13,TRBJ2-7,CSVRYNRDYEQYF,TGCAGCGTCCGATACAACAGGGACTACGAGCAGTACTTC
TRBV14,few,-,15,TRBJ1-1,CASSQRTGADTEAFF,TGTGCCAGCAGCCAACGGACCGGGGCTGACACTGAAGCTTTCTTT
TRBV29-1,-,TRBD2,14,TRBJ2-1,CSVGRTSGLDEQFF,TGCAGCGTGGGGAGGACTAGCGGGTTGGATGAGCAGTTCTTC
TRBV5-1,-,TRBD1,14,TRBJ2-7,CASKSTTGGNEQYF,TGCGCCAGCAAATCGACGACAGGGGGCAACGAGCAGTACTTC
TRBV5-1,-,-,15,TRBJ2-1,CASSLLDYQDNEQFF,TGCGCCAGCAGCCTCCTGGACTATCAAGACAATGAGCAGTTCTTC
TRBV4-1,-,-,13,TRBJ2-7,CASSQPGRYEQYF,TGCGCCAGCAGCCAGCCAGGGAGGTACGAGCAGTACTTC
TRBV9,-,TRBD2,14,TRBJ2-1,CASSGTSVDNEQFF,TGTGCCAGCAGCGGGACTAGCGTAGACAATGAGCAGTTCTTC
TRBV19,-,TRBD1,18,TRBJ2-7,CASSIRGQGANGRYEQYF,TGTGCCAGTAGTATAAGAGGACAGGGGGCGAATGGGCGGTACGAGCAGTACTTC
TRBV11-3,-,-,13,TRBJ2-3,CASSLTEADTQYF,TGTGCCAGCAGCTTAACGGAGGCAGATACGCAGTATTTT
TRBV18,-,-,15,TRBJ2-3,CASSPPGASTDTQYF,TGTGCCAGCTCACCACCGGGAGCGAGCACAGATACGCAGTATTTT
TRBV30,-,TRBD2,16,TRBJ2-5,CAWSVPLGLAQETQYF,TGTGCCTGGAGTGTTCCTTTGGGACTAGCGCAAGAGACCCAGTACTTC
TRBV7-9,-,-,14,TRBJ2-1,CASSFSAGPNEQFF,TGTGCCAGCAGCTTCTCTGCGGGACCCAATGAGCAGTTCTTC
TRBV5-1,-,TRBD1,15,TRBJ2-3,CASSLDRGRTDTQYF,TGCGCCAGCAGCTTGGACAGGGGGCGCACAGATACGCAGTATTTT
TRBV27,-,-,14,TRBJ1-6,CASSLSGPVSPLHF,TGTGCCAGCAGTTTATCAGGGCCGGTTTCACCCCTCCACTTT
TRBV5-6,-,-,15,TRBJ2-7,CASSLNTGIGDEQYF,TGTGCCAGCAGCCTAAACACCGGGATCGGGGACGAGCAGTACTTC
TRBV7-9,-,-,18,TRBJ1-5,CASSLERQDNKNNQPQHF,TGTGCCAGCAGCTTAGAACGGCAGGACAATAAAAACAATCAGCCCCAGCATTTT
TRBV27,few,TRBD1,14,TRBJ2-7,CASSLRRQGHEQYF,TGTGCCAGCAGTTTACGTCGACAGGGACACGAGCAGTACTTC
TRBV7-8,once,-,14,TRBJ2-7,CASSLDQGPYEQYF,TGTGCCAGCAGCTTAGATCAGGGGCCCTACGAGCAGTACTTC
TRBV19,-,-,14,TRBJ2-1,CASSAGTAYNEQFF,TGTGCCAGTAGTGCCGGGACCGCCTACAATGAGCAGTTCTTC
TRBV19,-,-,14,TRBJ2-1,CASSSGGVEGEQFF,TGTGCCAGTAGCTCCGGCGGGGTTGAAGGTGAGCAGTTCTTC
TRBV30,once,TRBD1,15,TRBJ1-2,CAWSVVGRGAQGYTF,TGTGCCTGGAGTGTAGTCGGCAGGGGGGCGCAGGGCTACACCTTC
TRBV6-6,-,-,14,TRBJ1-5,CASSLTASNQPQHF,TGTGCCAGCAGTCTGACAGCTAGCAATCAGCCCCAGCATTTT
TRBV11-2,-,-,11,TRBJ2-1,CASSLANEQFF,TGTGCCAGCAGCTTAGCGAATGAGCAGTTCTTC
TRBV21-1,once,-,16,TRBJ2-7,CASSKTTGAALYEQYF,TGTGCCAGCAGCAAAACGACCGGCGCAGCGCTGTACGAGCAGTACTTC
TRBV7-8,-,TRBD2,14,TRBJ2-7,CASSHSGRDGEQYF,TGTGCCAGCAGTCATAGCGGGAGGGATGGCGAGCAGTACTTC
TRBV6-1,-,-,13,TRBJ1-5,CASSAHYNQPQHF,TGTGCCAGCAGTGCTCATTACAATCAGCCCCAGCATTTT
TRBV5-1,once,-,11,TRBJ1-1,CASTQVGQLFF,TGCGCCAGCACCCAAGTGGGGCAGCTTTTCTTT
TRBV9,-,-,13,TRBJ1-2,CASSVGARERYTF,TGTGCCAGCAGCGTAGGGGCCAGGGAGCGCTACACCTTC
TRBV18,-,TRBD1,17,TRBJ2-1,CASSPGRQGDRYNEQFF,TGTGCCAGCTCACCCGGAAGACAGGGTGATCGGTACAATGAGCAGTTCTTC
TRBV7-2,-,-,13,TRBJ1-1,CASSLGQETEAFF,TGTGCCAGCAGCTTAGGTCAGGAGACTGAAGCTTTCTTT
TRBV9,-,TRBD2,15,TRBJ2-3,CASSVSGRQVDTQYF,TGTGCCAGCAGCGTAAGCGGGAGGCAGGTAGATACGCAGTATTTT
TRBV27,-,TRBD1,17,TRBJ2-7,CASSPYPLQGNSYEQYF,TGTGCCAGCAGTCCTTACCCGCTACAGGGGAACAGCTACGAGCAGTACTTC
TRBV2,-,-,11,TRBJ2-3,CARGSTDTQYF,TGTGCCAGAGGGAGCACAGATACGCAGTATTTT
TRBV5-6,-,-,12,TRBJ2-1,CASSLLYNEQFF,TGTGCCAGCAGCTTACTCTACAATGAGCAGTTCTTC
TRBV19,few,-,15,TRBJ2-2,CASSTQHLNTGELFF,TGTGCCAGTAGTACCCAACACCTGAACACCGGGGAGCTGTTTTTT
TRBV5-1,-,TRBD2,19,TRBJ2-1,CASSLRAPQAGAVDNEQFF,TGCGCCAGCAGCTTGCGAGCACCCCAAGCGGGAGCAGTCGACAATGAGCAGTTCTTC
TRBV29-1,-,TRBD2,11,TRBJ2-5,CSVGASGPRYF,TGCAGCGTTGGGGCTAGCGGGCCCCGGTACTTC
TRBV11-1,-,-,14,TRBJ2-5,CASSLSTSMETQYF,TGTGCCAGCAGCTTAAGTACTAGCATGGAGACCCAGTACTTC
TRBV29-1,few,-,13,TRBJ1-5,CSVKGDSNQPQHF,TGCAGCGTGAAGGGAGACAGCAATCAGCCCCAGCATTTT
TRBV2,-,-,13,TRBJ2-7,CASRRDVPYEQYF,TGTGCCAGCAGGAGGGATGTTCCATACGAGCAGTACTTC